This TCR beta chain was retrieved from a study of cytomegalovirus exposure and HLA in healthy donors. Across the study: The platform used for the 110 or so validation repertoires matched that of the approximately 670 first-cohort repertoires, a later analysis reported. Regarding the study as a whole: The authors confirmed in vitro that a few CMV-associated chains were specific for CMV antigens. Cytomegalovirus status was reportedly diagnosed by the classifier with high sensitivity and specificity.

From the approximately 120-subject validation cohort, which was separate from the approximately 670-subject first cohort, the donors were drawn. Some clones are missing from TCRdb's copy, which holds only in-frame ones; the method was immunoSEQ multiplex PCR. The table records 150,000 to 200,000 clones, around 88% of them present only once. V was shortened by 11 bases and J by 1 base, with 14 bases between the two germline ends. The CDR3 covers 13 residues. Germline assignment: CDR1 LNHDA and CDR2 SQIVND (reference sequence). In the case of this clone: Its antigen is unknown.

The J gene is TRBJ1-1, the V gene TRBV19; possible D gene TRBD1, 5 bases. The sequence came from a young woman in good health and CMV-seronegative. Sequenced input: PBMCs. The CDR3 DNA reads TGTGCCGTTCTTGACAGAACGAACACTGAAGCTTTCTTT. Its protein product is CAVLDRTNTEAFF.